This T cell receptor (beta chain) was identified during a study of OX40 agonist ivuxolimab in advanced cancers. Study-wide background: Intravenous ivuxolimab was administered to patients every 2 weeks at 0.01 to 10 mg/kg. The mean age was approximately 56 years, ranging from about 20 to 85, with around four fifths of participants male.

Method: immunoSEQ multiplex PCR; TCRdb's copy keeps in-frame clones and lacks some. This table has more than 60,000 clones, around 80% appearing once. In regard to this clone: Its antigen is still unknown.

This CDR3 is built from 16 residues. J gave up 3 bases and V 0 bases, and 5 bases lay outside the gene matches. CDR1 LNHNV and CDR2 YYDKDF come from the germline V gene (reference sequence). General study findings and limits: It was not determined which antigens were specifically recognized by the peripheral T cells that had undergone clonal expansion. Expanded clones tended on average to be more numerous among CD8+ T cells than CD4+.

Sequences were derived from CD4+ or CD8+ T cells sorted from blood, sampled in a trial of the OX40 agonist ivuxolimab. This sequence originates from an adult with an advanced solid tumor such as melanoma, head and neck, liver or kidney cancer. V and J are TRBV15 and TRBJ2-7; 10 nucleotides line up with TRBD1. CDR3 protein: CATSRDRGQGNYEQYF. The CDR3 DNA reads TGTGCCACCAGCAGAGACCGGGGACAGGGGAACTACGAGCAGTACTTC.